A selection of T cell receptor beta chains follows, all from one sample in a study of T cells in Graves' hyperthyroidism and ophthalmopathy. MiXCR, run by TCRdb on the multiplex PCR reads, gives a single entry per CDR3 protein. The sample includes a few hundred thousand distinct CDR3 sequences, around 16% seen only once; the top ten take approximately 3.5%. Sequenced material: blood. The receptors stem from a woman between 40 and 55 years old with Graves' ophthalmopathy. Each CDR3 is given with its conserved first and last residue. A D gene is named only where the DNA matches it firmly. Rows give clone size only sometimes, using once, few, many, or a class for an expanded clone.

>TRBJ1-1|many|-|TRBV20-1
TGCAGTGCTAGAGAGGTTATGAACACTGAAGCTTTCTTT
CSAREVMNTEAFF
>TRBJ1-1|many|-|TRBV7-8
TGTGCCAGCAGCGCTCACCTTAACACTGAAGCTTTCTTT
CASSAHLNTEAFF
>TRBJ1-1|many|TRBD1|TRBV2
TGTGCCAGCAGTATCCGGGACAGGAACACTGAAGCTTTCTTT
CASSIRDRNTEAFF
>TRBJ2-7|many|-|TRBV10-3
TGTGCCATCAGTGATGATGTCCTTAGCGAGCAGTACTTC
CAISDDVLSEQYF
>TRBJ2-7|many|TRBD2|TRBV10-3
TGTGCCATCAGTGCCCCCCCCCGACTAGCGGGACTGAGCTCCTACGAGCAGTACTTC
CAISAPPRLAGLSSYEQYF
>TRBJ2-5|many|-|TRBV24-1
TGTGCCACCAGTTCGGGTCTTACCGTACTAGAGACCCAGTACTTC
CATSSGLTVLETQYF
>TRBJ1-1|many|TRBD1|TRBV7-8
TGTGCCAGCAGCAGAGACAGGGCCTCCACTGAAGCTTTCTTT
CASSRDRASTEAFF
>TRBJ1-2|many|-|TRBV20-1
TGCAGTGCTAGTGACGGGGGGGATGGCTACACCTTC
CSASDGGDGYTF
>TRBJ2-1|-|TRBD2|TRBV12-3/TRBV12-4
TGTGCCAGCAGTTTAATCCTAGCGGAGTACAATGAGCAGTTCTTC
CASSLILAEYNEQFF
>TRBJ2-7|-|-|TRBV5-1
TGCGCCAGCAGCTTGGGCGGACAGTACTCCTACGAGCAGTACTTC
CASSLGGQYSYEQYF
>TRBJ1-5|many|TRBD1|TRBV6-1
TGTGCCAGCATCGACAGGGGGGGCGATCAGCCCCAGCATTTT
CASIDRGGDQPQHF
>TRBJ2-1|-|-|TRBV10-3
TGTGCCATCAGAGGGGGGGGGCTTGGGTACAATGAGCAGTTCTTC
CAIRGGGLGYNEQFF
>TRBJ2-1|-|TRBD2|TRBV20-1
TGCAGTGCTACCGGGACTAGCGGGAGGTATGAGCAGTTCTTC
CSATGTSGRYEQFF
>TRBJ2-3|few|-|TRBV19
TGTGCCACCGCGAGGCAAGCGGCCGGTACGCAGTATTTT
CATARQAAGTQYF
>TRBJ2-3|-|-|TRBV12-3/TRBV12-4
TGTGCCAGCAGTCCGCAGGGGCGAGGCGCAGATACGCAGTATTTT
CASSPQGRGADTQYF
>TRBJ2-5|many|-|TRBV11-2
TGTGCCAGCAGCTTAATTCGGCGAGAAGAGACCCAGTACTTC
CASSLIRREETQYF
>TRBJ2-7|many|TRBD1|TRBV2
TGTGCCAGCAGTCTGACAGGGAGCCCGAGAGACGAGCAGTACTTC
CASSLTGSPRDEQYF
>TRBJ2-2|-|-|TRBV19
TGTGCCAGCCGATGGACGGGAGTCGCAGGGGAGCTGTTTTTT
CASRWTGVAGELFF
>TRBJ1-1|-|-|TRBV7-9
TGTGCCAGCAGCTTCAGGTTCGAATCGACTGAAGCTTTCTTT
CASSFRFESTEAFF
>TRBJ1-6|-|TRBD1|TRBV7-9
TGTGCCAGCAGCCTAGCCCCCACGCTAACAGGGGAAGGGGGATCACCCCTCCACTTT
CASSLAPTLTGEGGSPLHF
>TRBJ2-6|-|-|TRBV6-1
TGTGCCAGCAGTCCAGGCAGGACAGCCACCTCTGGGGCCAACGTCCTGACTTTC
CASSPGRTATSGANVLTF
>TRBJ1-2|few|TRBD1|TRBV5-1
TGCGCCACCTATTGTAGGGGGCTTTATGGCTACACCTTC
CATYCRGLYGYTF
>TRBJ1-1|-|TRBD1|TRBV5-8
TGTGCCAGCAGCCGGGGGACAGTCTTTAACTCTGAAGCTTTCTTT
CASSRGTVFNSEAFF
>TRBJ2-3|many|-|TRBV11-1
TGTGCCAGCAGCTTAGGGATCGGAGATACGCAGTATTTT
CASSLGIGDTQYF
>TRBJ2-2|-|-|TRBV6-1
TGTGCCAGCAGTGGCACCCAGACAGGCTCCGGGGAGCTGTTTTTT
CASSGTQTGSGELFF
>TRBJ2-3|few|-|TRBV12-3/TRBV12-4
TGTGCCAGCACTCACCGATGGACAGATACGCAGTATTTT
CASTHRWTDTQYF
>TRBJ2-3|many|-|TRBV30
TGTGCCTGGAGTGTAAAGGGACCGACAGATACGCAGTATTTT
CAWSVKGPTDTQYF
>TRBJ2-7|many|-|TRBV11-2
TGTGCCAGCAGCTTAGGACCGGGACGATCCTACGAGCAGTACTTC
CASSLGPGRSYEQYF
>TRBJ1-4|many|-|TRBV28
TGTGCCAGCAGTCCAGACAGGAATCATGAAAAACTGTTTTTT
CASSPDRNHEKLFF
>TRBJ2-1|once|TRBD2|TRBV19
TGTGCCAGTAGTATAGCGCCTCGGACTAGCTCCTACAATGAGCAGTTCTTC
CASSIAPRTSSYNEQFF
>TRBJ2-2|-|-|TRBV20-1
TGCAGTGCTAGAGATATTCGGGGGCTTTTTCCCGGGGAGCTGTTTTTT
CSARDIRGLFPGELFF
>TRBJ2-1|many|TRBD1|TRBV18
TGTGCCAGCTCACCGCAGACAGGGGTACCCTACAATGAGCAGTTCTTC
CASSPQTGVPYNEQFF
>TRBJ2-1|few|-|TRBV6-1
TGTGCCAGCAGTGAAACCCTCCTAGCACCTTGGGGAAATGAGCAGTTCTTC
CASSETLLAPWGNEQFF
>TRBJ1-1|many|-|TRBV18
TGTGCCAGCTCCGACGGACGGACCTGGAGGGTCACTGAAGCTTTCTTT
CASSDGRTWRVTEAFF
>TRBJ2-2|-|-|TRBV20-1
TGCAGTGCTAGAGTCACTAGCACCACCGGGGAGCTGTTTTTT
CSARVTSTTGELFF
>TRBJ1-4|many|TRBD1|TRBV28
TGTGCCAGCAGTCTCGAAACGGGGACAGGGGCCGAAAAACTGTTTTTT
CASSLETGTGAEKLFF
>TRBJ1-5|many|-|TRBV6-1
TGTGCCAGCAGTGAAAAGGAGGCGGGGGACGTCGGTAGCAATCAGCCCCAGCATTTT
CASSEKEAGDVGSNQPQHF